The subject of this entry is one T cell receptor beta chain. No antigen is known for it. This sample was taken from a study of cytomegalovirus exposure and HLA in healthy donors. On the study more broadly: Among around 170 million T cells, an earlier analysis found roughly 110 million unique TCR beta sequences.

Whole-study findings and limits: Analysis performed later showed TCR beta chains linked to HLA being more clonally expanded than equally common others. Analysis performed later found 16,000 or so TCR beta sequences associated with HLA alleles at 0.05 false discovery rate. Rare sequences made up most TCRs, while some public TCRs were found in many donors.

With 5 bases removed from V and 0 bases from J, the gap between germline ends came to 11 bases. The CDR3 runs 14 residues. Germline CDR1 and CDR2: GTSNPN and SVGIG (reference sequence). In the PCR, 60 Vbeta and 13 Jbeta primers were used. The assay was immunoSEQ multiplex PCR, and TCRdb's table has in-frame clones only and misses some. In the table there are roughly 170,000 clones, around 72% of which are singletons. The receptor was derived from a female donor in good health and CMV-seronegative. The chain recombines TRBV30 with TRBJ2-1; D is perhaps TRBD2 (5 bases). Material: PBMCs. CDR3 sequence: CAWRTLSSYNEQFF. The DNA for the CDR3 is TGTGCCTGGCGGACTCTTAGCTCCTACAATGAGCAGTTCTTC.